These 4 T cell receptor beta chains were sequenced from one sample in a study of CD8+CD57+ T cells in acquired aplastic anemia. Sequencing was done on patients that had shown CD8+CD57+ cell expansion by flow cytometry. Genomic DNA was employed as the template in profiling TCR beta VDJ and CDR3. TCRdb called the reads again in MiXCR, with one record for every CDR3 protein. The sample holds about 240,000 distinct CDR3 sequences; 47% are singletons and the top ten take roughly 8%. Sample: sorted CD4+, CD8+, or CD8+CD57+ T cells (not recorded which) from PBMCs. The receptors originated from a human donor with aplastic anemia.

The chain is built from TRBV19 and TRBJ1-5; D possibly corresponds to TRBD1 (6 bases). V lost 6 bases and J 7 bases, leaving 10 bases between the germline ends. The V gene's germline CDR1 is LNHDA and CDR2 SQIVND (reference sequence). The CDR3 runs 12 residues. This chain's CDR3 is CASRRTEQPQHF. In nucleotides, the CDR3 is TGTGCCAGTAGAAGGACAGAGCAGCCCCAGCATTTT.

The table lists this clonotype with many counts. This rearrangement joins TRBV27 to TRBJ1-5, with unresolved D. CDR3 length equals 13 residues. The V gene lost 9 bases and the J gene lost 2 bases, with 11 bases spanning the gap. Germline CDR1 and CDR2: MNHEY and SMNVEV (reference sequence). CDR3 in DNA: TGTGCCAGTAGCACGGTTGGCAATCAGCCCCAGCATTTT. Translation: CASSTVGNQPQHF.

A few counts support this clonotype. This sequence joins TRBV2 and TRBJ1-6; possibly TRBD1 for D (5 bases). V was trimmed by 6 bases and J by 8 bases, leaving 17 bases between them. This CDR3 spans 15 amino acids. Germline CDR1 is SNHLY and CDR2 is FYNNEI. CDR3 sequence: CASRNPGIADSPLHF. The CDR3 DNA sequence: TGTGCCAGCAGAAACCCAGGGATTGCGGATTCACCCCTCCACTTT.

In its sample, this clonotype was seen a few times. Given a much more abundant clone one base away, this may be a read error. The chain combines TRBV7-6 with TRBJ2-2, with D perhaps matching TRBD1 (6 bases). This CDR3 is 16 amino acids long. Germline CDR1 and CDR2: SGHVS and FNYEAQ. The chain's CDR3 is CASSGPGTRNTGELVF. The CDR3 DNA is TGTGCCAGCAGCGGTCCCGGGACAAGGAACACCGGGGAGCTGGTTTTT.